The 17 T cell receptor beta chains presented below share a single source sample, sequenced in a study of cytomegalovirus exposure and HLA in healthy donors. Sequencing was performed with immunoSEQ multiplex PCR; in TCRdb, only in-frame clones are kept and a portion is missing. The sample consists of 200,000 to 250,000 clones, over 80% of them appearing once. The sequenced sample consisted of PBMCs. The receptor set was obtained from a woman in her 30s in good health and CMV-seropositive.

The rearrangement links TRBV29-1 to TRBJ2-7; D remains ambiguous. The germline CDR1 and CDR2 sequences are SQVTM and ANQGSEA. Trimming removed 4 bases at V and 4 bases at J, with 5 bases between. The CDR3 totals 10 residues. Here the CDR3 DNA reads TGCAGCGTTGTAGAGTACGAGCAGTACTTC. The encoded protein is CSVVEYEQYF.

This chain joins TRBV6-5 and TRBJ2-3, with D possibly TRBD1 on 6 matching bases. V lost 5 bases and J 2 bases, leaving 14 bases between the germline ends. In germline, CDR1 is MNHEY, CDR2 SVGAGI. This CDR3 comprises 15 residues. The CDR3 DNA sequence: TGTGCCAGCAGTCCAACAGGGACCCCCACAGATACGCAGTATTTT. Translating gives CASSPTGTPTDTQYF.

The chain combines TRBV15 with TRBJ2-7, with D perhaps TRBD1 (6 bases). Deletions cut 0 bases from V and 4 bases from J, with 7 bases between. Germline values: CDR1 LNHNV, CDR2 YYDKDF (reference sequence). The CDR3 runs to 13 residues. CDR3 coding DNA: TGTGCCACCAGCAGAGAACAGGGTTACGAGCAGTACTTC. This codes for CATSREQGYEQYF. Full variable domain (remainder filled in from reference TRBV15 and TRBJ2-7): DAMVIQNPRYQVTQFGKPVTLSCSQTLNHNVMYWYQQKSSQAPKLLFHYYDKDFNNEADTPDNFQSRRPNTSFCFLDIRSPGLGDTAMYLCATSREQGYEQYFGPGTRLTVT.

In DNA form, the CDR3 reads TGCGCCAGCAGCCAACACCTCAATGAGCAGTTCTTC. As protein: CASSQHLNEQFF. This chain uses TRBV4-1 with TRBJ2-1; no reliable D call. Germline CDR1 MGHRA, CDR2 YSYEKL. This CDR3 spans 12 amino acids. The ends were cut back, 2 bases at V and 6 bases at J, with 5 bases in the middle.

The rearrangement links TRBV4-1 to TRBJ2-7; the D gene is possibly TRBD1 (6 bases). Trimming stripped 0 bases from V and 6 bases from J, with 12 bases between. This CDR3 has 14 amino acids. CDR1 and CDR2 (germline): MGHRA, YSYEKL. In DNA, the CDR3 is TGCGCCAGCAGCCAAGATGGGGTAGGGGGCGAGCAGTACTTC. This codes for CASSQDGVGGEQYF.

This chain connects TRBV30 to TRBJ2-6; D possibly corresponds to TRBD1 (6 bases). The CDR3 sequence is 14 residues long. The ends were cut back, 7 bases at V and 0 bases at J, with 10 bases in the middle. The germline V gene encodes CDR1 GTSNPN and CDR2 SVGIG (reference sequence). CDR3 DNA: TGTGCCTATCGACAGGCCTCTGGGGCCAACGTCCTGACTTTC. Translation: CAYRQASGANVLTF.

The J gene is TRBJ2-6, the V gene TRBV30; possibly TRBD2 for D (5 bases). CDR1 GTSNPN and CDR2 SVGIG come from the germline V gene (reference sequence). Trimming removed 1 base from V and 3 bases from J, with 7 bases in between. This CDR3 is built from 14 residues. The CDR3 is CAWSGGFGANVLTF. The CDR3 DNA sequence: TGTGCCTGGAGTGGAGGGTTTGGGGCCAACGTCCTGACTTTC.

The gene calls are TRBV2 and TRBJ2-7, with a tentative D call TRBD2 (5 bases). Trimming shortened V by 3 bases and J by 4 bases, and 16 bases separated the two germline ends. The CDR3 is 15 amino acids. In germline, CDR1 is SNHLY, CDR2 FYNNEI. The CDR3 region is CASSDVSAGEYEQYF. As DNA, the CDR3 is TGTGCCAGCAGTGACGTGTCAGCCGGGGAGTACGAGCAGTACTTC.

This chain joins TRBV5-4 and TRBJ1-1; D may be TRBD1 (5 bases). V was shortened by 0 bases and J by 1 base, with 7 bases between the two germline ends. CDR3 length: 14 amino acids. Germline CDR1 is SGHNT and CDR2 is YYREEE (reference sequence). CDR3 in amino acids: CASSLGGRNTEAFF. In DNA form, the CDR3 reads TGTGCCAGCAGCTTGGGGGGGAGGAACACTGAAGCTTTCTTT.

The chain combines TRBV15 with TRBJ2-1; 7 nucleotides line up with TRBD2. This CDR3 region has 17 residues. Germline V CDR1 and CDR2: LNHNV, YYDKDF (reference sequence). Trimming cost V 4 bases and J 0 bases; bases outside gene matches: 9. The CDR3 reads CATSIYRLALSYNEQFF. CDR3 coding DNA: TGTGCCACCAGCATCTATCGACTAGCCCTCTCCTACAATGAGCAGTTCTTC.

J is TRBJ2-7 and V is TRBV19, with D perhaps assigned TRBD1 or TRBD2 (5 bases each). Germline CDR1 LNHDA, CDR2 SQIVND (reference sequence). The CDR3 totals 15 residues. V lost 5 bases and J 3 bases, leaving 17 bases between the germline ends. The DNA of the CDR3 is TGTGCCAGTAGTGAGGATCCGGGGCAAGACTACGAGCAGTACTTC. Its translation is CASSEDPGQDYEQYF.

The chain carries TRBV5-1 and TRBJ2-1, with 8 bases that match TRBD1. The J segment lost 1 base and the V segment lost 4 bases, leaving 10 bases of the junction unmatched. The CDR3 sequence is 17 residues long. CDR1 and CDR2 (germline): SGHRS, YFSETQ. In DNA form, the CDR3 reads TGCGCCAGCAGCCCTATAGACAGGGGATGGTCCTACAATGAGCAGTTCTTC. Translated, it gives CASSPIDRGWSYNEQFF.

The chain carries TRBV6-5 and TRBJ1-4; TRBD1 matches at 9 bases. CDR1 MNHEY and CDR2 SVGAGI come from the germline V gene. Germline trimming cut 1 base from V and 4 bases from J; bases unmatched to any gene: 4. The CDR3 has 16 amino acids. In DNA, the CDR3 is TGTGCCAGCAGTTACTTACAGGGGGCTGATAATGAAAAACTGTTTTTT. Amino acid sequence: CASSYLQGADNEKLFF.

The chain combines TRBV5-1 with TRBJ2-2; 7 positions match TRBD2. In germline, CDR1 is SGHRS, CDR2 YFSETQ. The trim removed 2 bases at V and 6 bases at J, leaving 4 bases unmatched. CDR3 length: 14 residues. The CDR3 DNA follows: TGCGCCAGCAGCTTTGACGGACTAGCCGGGGAGCTGTTTTTT. Protein sequence: CASSFDGLAGELFF. Full variable domain (remainder filled in from reference TRBV5-1 and TRBJ2-2): KAGVTQTPRYLIKTRGQQVTLSCSPISGHRSVSWYQQTPGQGLQFLFEYFSETQRNKGNFPGRFSGRQFSNSRSEMNVSTLELGDSALYLCASSFDGLAGELFFGEGSRLTVL.

The genes are TRBV6-5 and TRBJ2-5; 9 bases agree with TRBD2. V gave up 7 bases and J gave up 4 bases; unmatched junction bases: 10. From germline, CDR1 is MNHEY and CDR2 SVGAGI. This CDR3 spans 15 amino acids. CDR3 in DNA: TGTGCCAGCACCCGGATAGCGGGAGAAAGAGAGACCCAGTACTTC. It encodes CASTRIAGERETQYF.

The gene calls are TRBV28 and TRBJ1-2; TRBD1 might be the D (5 bases). The V gene lost 5 bases and the J gene lost 3 bases, with 10 bases spanning the gap. Germline V lookup: CDR1 MDHEN, CDR2 SYDVKM. CDR3 length equals 13 residues. The DNA for the CDR3 is TGTGCCAGCAGTCCGGACACGGACTATGGCTACACCTTC. Its translation: CASSPDTDYGYTF.

The chain combines TRBV6-5 with TRBJ1-2; 8 nucleotides match TRBD1. Germline V CDR1 and CDR2: MNHEY, SVGAGI. The V and J ends lost 7 bases and 8 bases, in that order; junction bases with no gene match: 12. This CDR3 region has 14 residues. The CDR3 reads CASNKSQGAKGYTF. In nucleotides, the CDR3 is TGTGCCAGCAACAAATCCCAGGGGGCGAAGGGCTACACCTTC.